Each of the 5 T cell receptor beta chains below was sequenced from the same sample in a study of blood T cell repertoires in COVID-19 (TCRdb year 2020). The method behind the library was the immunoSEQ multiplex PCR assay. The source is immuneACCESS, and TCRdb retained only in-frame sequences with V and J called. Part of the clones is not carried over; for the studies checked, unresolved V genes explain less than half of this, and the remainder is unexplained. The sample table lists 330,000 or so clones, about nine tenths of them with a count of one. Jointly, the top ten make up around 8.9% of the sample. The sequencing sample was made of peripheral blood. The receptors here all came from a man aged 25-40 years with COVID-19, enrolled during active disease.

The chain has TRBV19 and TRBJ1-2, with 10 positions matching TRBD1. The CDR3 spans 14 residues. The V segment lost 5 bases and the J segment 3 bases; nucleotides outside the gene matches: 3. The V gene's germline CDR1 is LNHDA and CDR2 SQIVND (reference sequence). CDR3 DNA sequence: TGTGCCAGTAGTCCGACAGGGGGCGACTATGGCTACACCTTC. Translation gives CASSPTGGDYGYTF. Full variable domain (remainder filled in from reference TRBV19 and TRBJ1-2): DGGITQSPKYLFRKEGQNVTLSCEQNLNHDAMYWYRQDPGQGLRLIYYSQIVNDFQKGDIAEGYSVSREKKESFPLTVTSAQKNPTAFYLCASSPTGGDYGYTFGSGTRLTVV.

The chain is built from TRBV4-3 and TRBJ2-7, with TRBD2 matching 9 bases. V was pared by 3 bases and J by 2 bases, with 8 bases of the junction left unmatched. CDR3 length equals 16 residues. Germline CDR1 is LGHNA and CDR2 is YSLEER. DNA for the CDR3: TGCGCCAGCAGCCAGGAGGGACTAGCTGCTACCTACGAGCAGTACTTC. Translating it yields CASSQEGLAATYEQYF.

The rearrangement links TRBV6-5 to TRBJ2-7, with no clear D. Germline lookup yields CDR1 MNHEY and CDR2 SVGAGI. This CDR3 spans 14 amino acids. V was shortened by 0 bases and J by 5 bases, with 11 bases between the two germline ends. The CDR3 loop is CASSYSFRVHEQYF. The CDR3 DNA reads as TGTGCCAGCAGTTACTCGTTCCGAGTTCACGAGCAGTACTTC.

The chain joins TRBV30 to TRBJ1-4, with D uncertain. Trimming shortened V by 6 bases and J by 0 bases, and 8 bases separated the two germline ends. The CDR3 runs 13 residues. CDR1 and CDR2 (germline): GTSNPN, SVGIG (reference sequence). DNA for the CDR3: TGTGCCTGTAGCGGGGCAACTAATGAAAAACTGTTTTTT. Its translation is CACSGATNEKLFF.

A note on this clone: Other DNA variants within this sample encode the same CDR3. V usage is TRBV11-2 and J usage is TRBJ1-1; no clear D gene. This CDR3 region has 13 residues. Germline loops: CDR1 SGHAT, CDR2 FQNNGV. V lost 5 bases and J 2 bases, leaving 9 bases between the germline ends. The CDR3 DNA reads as TGTGCCAGCAGCACGGGAGTAAACACTGAAGCTTTCTTT. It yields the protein CASSTGVNTEAFF.